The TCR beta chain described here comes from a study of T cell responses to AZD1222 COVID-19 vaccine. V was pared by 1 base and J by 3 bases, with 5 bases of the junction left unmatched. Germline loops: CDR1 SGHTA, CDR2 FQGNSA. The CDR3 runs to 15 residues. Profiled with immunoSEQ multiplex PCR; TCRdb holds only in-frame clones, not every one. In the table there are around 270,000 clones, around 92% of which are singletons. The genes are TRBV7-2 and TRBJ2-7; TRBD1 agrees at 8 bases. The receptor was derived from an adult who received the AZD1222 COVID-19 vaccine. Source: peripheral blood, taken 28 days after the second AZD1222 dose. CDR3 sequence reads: CASSLGRGRGYEQYF. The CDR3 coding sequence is TGTGCCAGCAGCTTAGGCAGGGGGCGAGGCTACGAGCAGTACTTC.